The 14 T cell receptor beta chains reported below all come from one sample, sequenced in a study of T cells in Graves' hyperthyroidism and ophthalmopathy. RNA transcripts served as the template for amplifying TCR beta CDR3 regions. The study used the HTBI primer set for a first-round RT-PCR of the TCR CDR3. TCRdb analysed the multiplex PCR reads with MiXCR anew, one entry per CDR3 protein. The repertoire consists of about 580,000 distinct CDR3 sequences, with about 15% occurring once and the leading ten covering 5.8%. The specimen was blood. Every receptor here comes from a woman in her twenties or thirties with Graves' hyperthyroidism that later progressed to Graves' ophthalmopathy.

J is TRBJ1-4 and V is TRBV7-2; TRBD1 aligns across 10 bases. The CDR3 spans 13 residues. With V trimmed by 5 bases and J by 7 bases, 1 base remained unmatched. Germline assignment: CDR1 SGHTA and CDR2 FQGNSA. The CDR3 here is CASSRQGAEKLFF. In nucleotides, the CDR3 is TGTGCCAGCAGCCGACAGGGGGCTGAAAAACTGTTTTTT. Together with reference TRBV7-2 and TRBJ1-4, the CDR3 gives the full variable domain: GAGVSQSPSNKVTEKGKDVELRCDPISGHTALYWYRQSLGQGLEFLIYFQGNSAPDKSGLPSDRFSAERTGGSVSTLTIQRTQQEDSAVYLCASSRQGAEKLFFGSGTQLSVL.

In its sample, this clonotype was seen many times. The chain links TRBV30 to TRBJ2-5; a possible D gene is TRBD2 (6 bases). Trimming cost V 0 bases and J 5 bases, with 19 bases left between them. Germline CDR1 GTSNPN, CDR2 SVGIG (reference sequence). CDR3 size: 16 residues. The CDR3: CAWSVPAGREGETQYF. The CDR3 coding sequence is TGTGCCTGGAGTGTACCAGCCGGGAGAGAAGGGGAGACCCAGTACTTC.

This chain connects TRBV15 to TRBJ1-2; the match to TRBD1 covers 9 bases. The CDR3 spans 16 residues. Per germline, CDR1 LNHNV and CDR2 YYDKDF (reference sequence). The V segment lost 0 bases and the J segment 4 bases; nucleotides outside the gene matches: 6. The CDR3 reads CATSRDPGQGTYGYTF. The CDR3 coding sequence is TGTGCCACCAGCAGAGATCCGGGACAGGGTACCTATGGCTACACCTTC.

The gene calls are TRBV24-1 and TRBJ2-3; possibly TRBD1 or TRBD2 for D (5 bases each). Germline CDR1 is KGHDR and CDR2 is SFDVKD. V was trimmed by 10 bases and J by 2 bases, leaving 15 bases between them. The CDR3 totals 14 residues. In DNA, the CDR3 is TGTGCCACAAGAAGGGACGGCAACACAGATACGCAGTATTTT. This sequence encodes CATRRDGNTDTQYF.

This clonotype was seen many times. The chain employs TRBV12-3 or TRBV12-4 and TRBJ2-2; unclear D gene. This CDR3 is built from 14 residues. The V gene lost 2 bases and the J gene lost 7 bases, with 11 bases spanning the gap. The CDR3 spells CASSLTRRDGELFF. CDR3 DNA: TGTGCCAGCAGTTTAACCCGAAGGGACGGGGAGCTGTTTTTT.

The rearrangement links TRBV7-6 to TRBJ2-2, with 11 positions matching TRBD2. The junction had 8 bases not matched to a gene; V was cut back by 5 bases and J by 6 bases. Germline CDR1 SGHVS, CDR2 FNYEAQ. The CDR3 is 16 residues long. The CDR3 nucleotides read TGTGCCAGCAGCCTGGGACTAGCGGATGGTGCCGGGGAGCTGTTTTTT. It is translated as CASSLGLADGAGELFF.

In this sample, this clonotype turned up a few times. CDR3 sequence: CASRLLTGGSTDTQYF. DNA for the CDR3: TGTGCCAGCAGACTATTGACAGGGGGAAGCACAGATACGCAGTATTTT. The genes are TRBV6-1 and TRBJ2-3; 9 nucleotides line up with TRBD1. This CDR3 is 16 amino acids long. V shed 6 bases, J shed 0 bases, and the junction held 7 bases outside the gene matches. Per germline, CDR1 MNHNS and CDR2 SASEGT.

This clonotype was observed at least ten times. This sequence joins TRBV9 and TRBJ1-1, with D tentatively TRBD1 (6 bases). Looked up from germline, CDR1 is SGDLS and CDR2 is YYNGEE. V lost 4 bases and J lost 0, with 13 bases in between. The CDR3 has 15 residues. The DNA for the CDR3 is TGTGCCAGCAGCAAGGACAGCACCTTGAACACTGAAGCTTTCTTT. It yields the protein CASSKDSTLNTEAFF.

The CDR3 is CSDIAGPSEQFF. In DNA form, the CDR3 reads TGCAGTGATATAGCGGGACCCAGCGAGCAGTTCTTC. This sequence joins TRBV20-1 and TRBJ2-1, with TRBD2 matching over 8 bases. The germline V gene has CDR1 DFQATT and CDR2 SNEGSKA (reference sequence). The CDR3 length is 12 residues. V was clipped by 7 bases and J by 10 bases; unmatched bases: 9.

This clonotype was detected ten times or more. The chain recombines TRBV27 with TRBJ2-5; no firm D call. The V and J ends lost 4 bases and 0 bases respectively, with 6 bases between them. The CDR3 consists of 13 residues. Germline V gene lookup returns CDR1 MNHEY and CDR2 SMNVEV (reference sequence). The CDR3 loop is CASSSADQETQYF. The DNA for the CDR3 is TGTGCCAGCAGTTCGGCGGACCAAGAGACCCAGTACTTC.

In its sample, this clonotype was seen many times. V gene TRBV11-2 combines with J gene TRBJ2-5; 11 nucleotides align to TRBD1. Trimming at V came to 1 base and at J to 5 bases, leaving 3 bases not matched to a gene. CDR3 length equals 15 residues. Germline CDR1 is SGHAT and CDR2 is FQNNGV. CDR3 sequence (DNA): TGTGCCAGCAGCTTAGGGACAGGGGGCGGGGAGACCCAGTACTTC. It yields the protein CASSLGTGGGETQYF. Full variable domain (remainder filled in from reference TRBV11-2 and TRBJ2-5): EAGVAQSPRYKIIEKRQSVAFWCNPISGHATLYWYQQILGQGPKLLIQFQNNGVVDDSQLPKDRFSAERLKGVDSTLKIQPAKLEDSAVYLCASSLGTGGGETQYFGPGTRLLVL.

This clonotype occurred many times. V is TRBV11-2 and J is TRBJ2-7, with TRBD2 matching 8 bases. After removal of 1 base from V and 8 bases from J, the junction contained 13 bases not matched to a gene. This CDR3 region has 16 residues. Germline V lookup: CDR1 SGHAT, CDR2 FQNNGV. CDR3 sequence: CASSLVAGTAVDQQYF. The CDR3 DNA reads TGTGCCAGCAGCTTAGTAGCGGGGACCGCTGTTGATCAGCAGTACTTC.

The chain is built from TRBV11-1 and TRBJ1-2; D is perhaps TRBD1 (5 bases). CDR3 length equals 15 residues. CDR1 and CDR2 from the germline V gene are SGHAT and FQDESV (reference sequence). V was cut by 5 bases and J by 4 bases, with 17 bases left in between. CDR3 coding DNA: TGTGCCAGCAGCATCGGACACGCGGAAACCTATGGCTACACCTTC. Protein: CASSIGHAETYGYTF.

This clonotype has a count of ten or more. This chain links TRBV7-9 with TRBJ1-2; D unresolved. V was trimmed by 1 base and J by 8 bases, leaving 11 bases between them. This CDR3 contains 13 residues. Germline CDR1 and CDR2: SEHNR and FQNEAQ (reference sequence). For the CDR3, the DNA is TGTGCCAGCAGCTTAGGAGAGGCGAGGGGCTACACCTTC. This sequence encodes CASSLGEARGYTF.